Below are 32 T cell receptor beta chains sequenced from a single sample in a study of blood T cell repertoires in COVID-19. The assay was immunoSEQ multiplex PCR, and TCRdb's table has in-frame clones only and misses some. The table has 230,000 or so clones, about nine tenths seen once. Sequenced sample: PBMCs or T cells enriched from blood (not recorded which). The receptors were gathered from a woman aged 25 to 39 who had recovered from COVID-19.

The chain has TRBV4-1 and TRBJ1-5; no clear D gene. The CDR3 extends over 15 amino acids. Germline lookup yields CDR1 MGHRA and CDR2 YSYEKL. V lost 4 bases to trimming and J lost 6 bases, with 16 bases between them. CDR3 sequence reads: CASSRFSEGSQPQHF. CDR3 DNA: TGCGCCAGCAGCCGATTTTCGGAGGGTAGTCAGCCCCAGCATTTT.

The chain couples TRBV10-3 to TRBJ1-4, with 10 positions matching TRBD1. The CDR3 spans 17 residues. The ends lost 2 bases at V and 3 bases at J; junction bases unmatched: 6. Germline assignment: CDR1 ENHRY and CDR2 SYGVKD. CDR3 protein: CAISETDRGAPNEKLFF. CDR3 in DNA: TGTGCCATCAGTGAGACGGACAGGGGGGCACCTAATGAAAAACTGTTTTTT.

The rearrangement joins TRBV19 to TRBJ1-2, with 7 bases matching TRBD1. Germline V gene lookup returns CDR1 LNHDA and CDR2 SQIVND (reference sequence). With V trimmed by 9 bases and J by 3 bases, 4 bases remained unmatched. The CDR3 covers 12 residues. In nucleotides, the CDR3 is TGTGCCAGCACCGACAGGGACTATGGCTACACCTTC. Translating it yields CASTDRDYGYTF.

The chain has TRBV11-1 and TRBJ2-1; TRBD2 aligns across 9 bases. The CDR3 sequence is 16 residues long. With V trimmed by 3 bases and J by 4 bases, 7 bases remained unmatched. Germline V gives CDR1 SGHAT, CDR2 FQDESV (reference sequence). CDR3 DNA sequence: TGTGCCAGCAGCTTTTATGCGGGGGGGACTTACAATGAGCAGTTCTTC. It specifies CASSFYAGGTYNEQFF.

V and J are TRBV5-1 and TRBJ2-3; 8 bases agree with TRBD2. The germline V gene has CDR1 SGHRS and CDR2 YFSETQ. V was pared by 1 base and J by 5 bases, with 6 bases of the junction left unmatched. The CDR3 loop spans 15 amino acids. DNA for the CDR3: TGCGCCAGCAGCTTGAACGGGGGGGCCGAAGATACGCAGTATTTT. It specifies CASSLNGGAEDTQYF.

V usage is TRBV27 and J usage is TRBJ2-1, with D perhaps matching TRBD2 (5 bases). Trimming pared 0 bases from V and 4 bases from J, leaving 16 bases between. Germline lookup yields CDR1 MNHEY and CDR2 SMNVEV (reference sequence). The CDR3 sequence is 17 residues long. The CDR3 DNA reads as TGTGCCAGCAGTTTATCCATACTAGTACCTCTATACAATGAGCAGTTCTTC. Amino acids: CASSLSILVPLYNEQFF.

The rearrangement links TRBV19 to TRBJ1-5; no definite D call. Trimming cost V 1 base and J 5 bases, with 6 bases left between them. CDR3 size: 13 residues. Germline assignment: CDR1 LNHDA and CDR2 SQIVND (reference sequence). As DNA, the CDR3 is TGTGCCAGTAGTATAGCCGGGGATCAGCCCCAGCATTTT. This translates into CASSIAGDQPQHF.

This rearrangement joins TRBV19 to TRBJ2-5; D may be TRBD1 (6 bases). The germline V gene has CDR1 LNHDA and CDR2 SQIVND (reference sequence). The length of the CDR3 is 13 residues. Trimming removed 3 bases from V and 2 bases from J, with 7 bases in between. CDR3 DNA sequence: TGTGCCAGTAGTATTCAGGGGCAAGAGACCCAGTACTTC. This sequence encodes CASSIQGQETQYF.

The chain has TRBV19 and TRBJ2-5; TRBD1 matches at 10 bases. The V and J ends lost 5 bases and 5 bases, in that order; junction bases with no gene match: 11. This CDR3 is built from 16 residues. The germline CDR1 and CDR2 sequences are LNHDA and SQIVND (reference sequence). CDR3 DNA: TGTGCCAGTAGTTCGGAGACAGGGGGCGTGGGGGAGACCCAGTACTTC. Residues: CASSSETGGVGETQYF.

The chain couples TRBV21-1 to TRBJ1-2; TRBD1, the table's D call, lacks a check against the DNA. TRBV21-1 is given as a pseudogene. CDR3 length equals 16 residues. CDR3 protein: CASSKGSDREPYGYTF. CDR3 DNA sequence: TGTGCCAGCAGCAAAGGGTCCGACAGGGAACCGTATGGCTACACCTTC.

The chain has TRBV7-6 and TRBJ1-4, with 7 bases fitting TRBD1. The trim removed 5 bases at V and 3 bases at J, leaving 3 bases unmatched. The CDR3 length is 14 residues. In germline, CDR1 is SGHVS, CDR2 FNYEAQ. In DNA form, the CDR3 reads TGTGCCAGCAGCCTTACAGGGGCTAATGAAAAACTGTTTTTT. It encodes CASSLTGANEKLFF.

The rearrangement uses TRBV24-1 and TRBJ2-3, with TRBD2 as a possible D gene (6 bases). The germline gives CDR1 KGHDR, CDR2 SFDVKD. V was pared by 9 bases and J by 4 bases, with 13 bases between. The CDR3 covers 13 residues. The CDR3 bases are TGTGCCACCCTGGCGGGGCGGGCAGATACGCAGTATTTT. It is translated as CATLAGRADTQYF.

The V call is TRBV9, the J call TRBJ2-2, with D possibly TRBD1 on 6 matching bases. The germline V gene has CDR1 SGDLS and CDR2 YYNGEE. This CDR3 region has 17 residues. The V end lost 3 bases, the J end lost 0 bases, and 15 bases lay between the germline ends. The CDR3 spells CASSGNRVTPNTGELFF. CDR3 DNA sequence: TGTGCCAGCAGCGGCAACAGGGTAACGCCGAACACCGGGGAGCTGTTTTTT. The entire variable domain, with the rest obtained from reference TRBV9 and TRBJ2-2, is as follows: DSGVTQTPKHLITATGQRVTLRCSPRSGDLSVYWYQQSLDQGLQFLIQYYNGEERAKGNILERFSAQQFPDLHSELNLSSLELGDSALYFCASSGNRVTPNTGELFFGEGSRLTVL.

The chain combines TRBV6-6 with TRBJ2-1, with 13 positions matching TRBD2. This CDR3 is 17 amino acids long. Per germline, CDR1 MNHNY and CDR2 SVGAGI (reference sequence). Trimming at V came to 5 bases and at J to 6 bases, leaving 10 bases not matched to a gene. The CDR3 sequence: CASSQDSLAGGPNEQFF. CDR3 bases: TGTGCCAGCAGTCAGGATTCACTAGCGGGGGGGCCCAATGAGCAGTTCTTC.

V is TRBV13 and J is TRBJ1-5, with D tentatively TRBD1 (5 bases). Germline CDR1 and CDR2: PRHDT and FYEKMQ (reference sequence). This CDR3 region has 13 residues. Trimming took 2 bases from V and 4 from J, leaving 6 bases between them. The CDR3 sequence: CASSLSGNQPQHF. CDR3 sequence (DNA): TGTGCCAGCAGCTTATCAGGGAATCAGCCCCAGCATTTT.

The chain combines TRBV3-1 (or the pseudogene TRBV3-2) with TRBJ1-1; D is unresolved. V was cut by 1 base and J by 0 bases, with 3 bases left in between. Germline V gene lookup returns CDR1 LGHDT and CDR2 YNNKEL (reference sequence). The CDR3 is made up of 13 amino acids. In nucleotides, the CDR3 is TGTGCCAGCAGCCAAGTCGTGAACACTGAAGCTTTCTTT. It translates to CASSQVVNTEAFF.

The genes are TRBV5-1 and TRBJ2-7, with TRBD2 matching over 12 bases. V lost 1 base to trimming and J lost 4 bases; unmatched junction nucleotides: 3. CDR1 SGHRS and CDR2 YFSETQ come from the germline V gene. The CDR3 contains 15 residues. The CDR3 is CASSLRLAGAYEQYF. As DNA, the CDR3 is TGCGCCAGCAGCTTGCGACTAGCGGGGGCTTACGAGCAGTACTTC.

CDR3 DNA: TGTGCCACCAGCAGAGAGAGGACAGACTATGGCTACACCTTC. Translating it yields CATSRERTDYGYTF. This chain connects TRBV15 to TRBJ1-2; weak D call: TRBD1 (6 bases). The germline V gene has CDR1 LNHNV and CDR2 YYDKDF (reference sequence). The CDR3 runs 14 residues. Trimming removed 0 bases from V and 3 bases from J, with 8 bases in between. The variable domain in full, with the rest retrieved from reference TRBV15 and TRBJ1-2, is DAMVIQNPRYQVTQFGKPVTLSCSQTLNHNVMYWYQQKSSQAPKLLFHYYDKDFNNEADTPDNFQSRRPNTSFCFLDIRSPGLGDTAMYLCATSRERTDYGYTFGSGTRLTVV.

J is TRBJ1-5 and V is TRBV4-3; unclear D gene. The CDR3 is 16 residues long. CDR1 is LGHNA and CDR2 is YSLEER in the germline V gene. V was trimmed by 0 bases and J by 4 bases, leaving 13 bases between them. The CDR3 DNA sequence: TGCGCCAGCAGCCAAGATTGGTTGAGGGAAAATCAGCCCCAGCATTTT. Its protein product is CASSQDWLRENQPQHF.

The CDR3 nucleotides are TGCGCCAGCAGCCAGGGCCTGACAGGGATTGATGAAAAACTGTTTTTT. As protein: CASSQGLTGIDEKLFF. The chain combines TRBV4-3 with TRBJ1-4; 7 nucleotides match TRBD1. Germline trimming cut 3 bases from V and 6 bases from J; bases unmatched to any gene: 10. CDR1 is LGHNA, CDR2 YSLEER, per germline. This CDR3 region has 16 residues.

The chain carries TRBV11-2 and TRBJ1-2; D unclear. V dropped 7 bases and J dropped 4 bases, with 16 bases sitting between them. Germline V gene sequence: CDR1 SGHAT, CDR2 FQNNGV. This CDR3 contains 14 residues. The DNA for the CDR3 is TGTGCCAGCAACCCCAAGCTCGGGGTCTATGGCTACACCTTC. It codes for CASNPKLGVYGYTF.

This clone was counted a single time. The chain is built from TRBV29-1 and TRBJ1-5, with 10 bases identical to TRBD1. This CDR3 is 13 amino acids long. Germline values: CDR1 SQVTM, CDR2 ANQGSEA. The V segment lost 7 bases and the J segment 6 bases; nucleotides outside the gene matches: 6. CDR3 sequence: CSAGQGVGQPQHF. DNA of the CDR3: TGCAGCGCTGGACAGGGGGTGGGTCAGCCCCAGCATTTT.

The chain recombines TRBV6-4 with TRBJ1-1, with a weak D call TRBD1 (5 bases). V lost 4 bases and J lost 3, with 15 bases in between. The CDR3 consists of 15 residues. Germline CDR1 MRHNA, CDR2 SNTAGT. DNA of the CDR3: TGTGCCAGCAGTGTCAACGGGGGAGAGGACACTGAAGCTTTCTTT. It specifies CASSVNGGEDTEAFF.

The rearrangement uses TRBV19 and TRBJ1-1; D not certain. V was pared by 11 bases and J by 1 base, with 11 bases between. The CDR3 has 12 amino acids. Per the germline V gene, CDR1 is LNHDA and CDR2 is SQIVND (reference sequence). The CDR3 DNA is TGTGCCGCAAAGGAGGGGAACACTGAAGCTTTCTTT. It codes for CAAKEGNTEAFF.

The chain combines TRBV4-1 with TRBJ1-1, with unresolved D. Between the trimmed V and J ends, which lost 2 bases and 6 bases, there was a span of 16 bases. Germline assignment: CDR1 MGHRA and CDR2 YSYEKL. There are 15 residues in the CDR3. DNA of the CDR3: TGCGCCAGCAGCCAACCTTCGGTGAGATGGTCTGAAGCTTTCTTT. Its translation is CASSQPSVRWSEAFF.

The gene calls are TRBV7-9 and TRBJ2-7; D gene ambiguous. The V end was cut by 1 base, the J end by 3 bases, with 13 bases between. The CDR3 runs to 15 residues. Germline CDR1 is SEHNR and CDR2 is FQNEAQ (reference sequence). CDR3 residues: CASSLEYGRYYEQYF. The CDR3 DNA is TGTGCCAGCAGCTTAGAGTATGGCCGTTACTACGAGCAGTACTTC.

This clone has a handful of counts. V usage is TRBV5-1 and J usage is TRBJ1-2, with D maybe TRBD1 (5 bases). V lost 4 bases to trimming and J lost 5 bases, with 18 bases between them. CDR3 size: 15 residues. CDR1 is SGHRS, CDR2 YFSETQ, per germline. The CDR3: CASSPGLSGSYGYTF. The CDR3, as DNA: TGCGCCAGCAGCCCGGGACTTAGTGGCTCATATGGCTACACCTTC.

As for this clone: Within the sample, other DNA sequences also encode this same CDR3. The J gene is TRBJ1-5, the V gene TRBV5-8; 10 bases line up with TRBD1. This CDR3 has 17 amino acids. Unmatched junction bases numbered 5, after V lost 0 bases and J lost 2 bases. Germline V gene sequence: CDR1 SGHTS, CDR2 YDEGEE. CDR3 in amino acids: CASSLETGGRGNQPQHF. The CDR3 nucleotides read TGTGCCAGCAGCTTGGAGACAGGGGGCAGGGGCAATCAGCCCCAGCATTTT.

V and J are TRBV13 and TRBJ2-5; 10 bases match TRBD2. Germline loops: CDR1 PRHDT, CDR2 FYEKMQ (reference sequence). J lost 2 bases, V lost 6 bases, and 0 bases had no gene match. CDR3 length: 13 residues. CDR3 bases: TGTGCCAGCAGTAGCGGGGGGCAAGAGACCCAGTACTTC. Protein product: CASSSGGQETQYF.

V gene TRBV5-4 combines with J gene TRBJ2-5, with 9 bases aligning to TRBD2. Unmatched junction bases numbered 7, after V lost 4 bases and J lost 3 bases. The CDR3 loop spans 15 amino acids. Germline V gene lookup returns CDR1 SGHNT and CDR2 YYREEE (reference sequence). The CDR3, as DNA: TGTGCCAGCAGCCACCTTGCGGGGGGGAAAGAGACCCAGTACTTC. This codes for CASSHLAGGKETQYF.

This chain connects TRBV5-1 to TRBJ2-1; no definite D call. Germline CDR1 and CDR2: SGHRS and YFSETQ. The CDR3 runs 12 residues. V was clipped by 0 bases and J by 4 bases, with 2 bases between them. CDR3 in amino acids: CASSLAYNEQFF. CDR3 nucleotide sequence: TGCGCCAGCAGCTTGGCATACAATGAGCAGTTCTTC.

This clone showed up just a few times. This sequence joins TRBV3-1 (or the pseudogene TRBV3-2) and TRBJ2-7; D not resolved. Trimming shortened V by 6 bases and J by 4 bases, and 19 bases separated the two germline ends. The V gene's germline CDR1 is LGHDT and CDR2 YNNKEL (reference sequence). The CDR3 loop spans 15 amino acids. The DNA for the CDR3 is TGTGCCAGCAGTCTAAGCAGAAGCAGGCCTTACGAGCAGTACTTC. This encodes CASSLSRSRPYEQYF.